Listed below are T cell receptor beta chains from one sample, sequenced in a study of T cell changes during pregnancy in multiple sclerosis. Clones were read by immunoSEQ multiplex PCR, and TCRdb kept only the in-frame ones, dropping some. The data contain more than 45,000 clones, over 80% of them seen just once; the ten biggest clones take up about 0.94%. Sequenced here: CD4+ T cells from peripheral blood mononuclear cells, sampled in the second trimester of pregnancy. The origin of the receptors is a female donor in good health, enrolled as a control in a pregnancy study. Both conserved end residues are part of each CDR3.

v_call	cdr3_length	j_call	cdr3_aa
TRBV28	15	TRBJ1-1	CASSQPGQGRTEAFF
TRBV5-1	15	TRBJ2-3	CASSWQGGRTDTQYF
TRBV7-9	13	TRBJ1-1	CASSTAGGAESFF
TRBV30	13	TRBJ1-1	CAWSSRGNTEAFF
TRBV28	14	TRBJ1-2	CASSLPGTDYGYTF
TRBV7-7	14	TRBJ2-4	CASSPTGAKNIQYF
TRBV7-2	16	TRBJ2-2	CASSLERWTVTGELFF
TRBV2	12	TRBJ2-7	CASSGLWGGPYF
TRBV6-4	15	TRBJ2-1	CASSDSGGPPNEQFF
TRBV19	17	TRBJ2-1	CASSNGQLAGGYNEQFF
TRBV6-6	14	TRBJ2-1	CASTKREGYNEQFF
TRBV10-3	14	TRBJ2-3	CAISDGGARDTQYF
TRBV6-1	14	TRBJ2-3	CASSDPSGVDTQYF
TRBV7-3	17	TRBJ2-2	CASSLPGQGAGTGELFF
TRBV5-1	15	TRBJ2-5	CASRLAGGIQETQYF
TRBV7-3	15	TRBJ2-1	CASSLMGSGRLEQFF